This TCR beta chain was recovered during a study of siplizumab effects on memory and regulatory T cells. Whole-study results and caveats: Significant reduction of alloreactive sequences traceable to unstimulated CD4+ memory cells was observed with siplizumab.

A word on this clone: The antigen is unknown.

The CDR3 sequence is 16 residues long. CDR1 is SGHVS, CDR2 FNYEAQ, per germline. V gave up 5 bases and J gave up 9 bases, with 23 bases separating them. Roughly 100,000 TCR templates were assayed per sample. TCRdb's copy holds only in-frame clones and misses some; the assay was immunoSEQ multiplex PCR. Among about 75,000 clones, approximately 93% were seen once, and the ten largest hold 4.5% to 5%. The sample was CD8+ T cells sorted from blood. The clonotype was recovered from a human donor in good health. The chain combines TRBV7-6 with TRBJ2-1, with D possibly matching TRBD1 (7 bases). The CDR3 coding sequence is TGTGCCAGCAGCGAGGGAAAAGGGACAGTGGGGGGTGAGCAGTTCTTC. It is translated as CASSEGKGTVGGEQFF. The full variable domain, with the rest looked up from reference TRBV7-6 and TRBJ2-1, is GAGVSQSPRYKVTKRGQDVALRCDPISGHVSLYWYRQALGQGPEFLTYFNYEAQQDKSGLPNDRFSAERPEGSISTLTIQRTEQRDSAMYRCASSEGKGTVGGEQFFGPGTRLTVL.